This T cell receptor beta chain was captured in a study of long-term antiretroviral therapy in people with HIV. CDR3 length: 15 amino acids. Trimming stripped 7 bases from V and 2 bases from J, with 14 bases between. Germline CDR1 reads SGHNT; CDR2 reads YENEEA. As for this clone: Its specificity is not known.

The run of the v3.0 immunoSEQ assay was at survey level. Data came from immunoSEQ multiplex PCR; TCRdb stores just in-frame clones and leaves some out. The sample has 20,000 to 25,000 clones, just over 85% seen once; the top ten hold around 4.6%. Study results and limitations: Pre-ART clonal expansion yielded clones that dominated the repertoire at all time points.

The chain couples TRBV11-3 to TRBJ2-2; D is perhaps TRBD1 (6 bases). The sequenced sample was unsorted PBMCs, obtained 1.3 years after starting antiretroviral therapy. The receptor's source is a man aged 55 to 70 with HIV. CDR3 nucleotides: TGTGCCAGCACCCCAGAGGGACACAACACCGGGGAGCTGTTTTTT. It specifies CASTPEGHNTGELFF.